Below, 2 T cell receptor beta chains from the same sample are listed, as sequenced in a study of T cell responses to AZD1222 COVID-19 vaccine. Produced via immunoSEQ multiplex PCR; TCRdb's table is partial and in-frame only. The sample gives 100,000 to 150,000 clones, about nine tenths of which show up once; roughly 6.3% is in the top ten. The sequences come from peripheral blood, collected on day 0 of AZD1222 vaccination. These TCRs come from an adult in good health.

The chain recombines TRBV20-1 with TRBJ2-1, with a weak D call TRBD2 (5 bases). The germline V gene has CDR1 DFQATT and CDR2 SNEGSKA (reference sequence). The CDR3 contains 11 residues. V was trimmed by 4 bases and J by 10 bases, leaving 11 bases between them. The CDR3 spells CSATQRQEQFF. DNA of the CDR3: TGCAGTGCTACACAGCGGCAGGAGCAGTTCTTC.

CDR3 amino acids: CASSITHYGYTF. The CDR3 nucleotides are TGTGCCAGTAGTATAACACACTATGGCTACACCTTC. The chain carries TRBV19 and TRBJ1-2; D unclear. V was cut by 2 bases and J by 3 bases, with 4 bases left in between. Germline assignment: CDR1 LNHDA and CDR2 SQIVND (reference sequence). This CDR3 has 12 residues.